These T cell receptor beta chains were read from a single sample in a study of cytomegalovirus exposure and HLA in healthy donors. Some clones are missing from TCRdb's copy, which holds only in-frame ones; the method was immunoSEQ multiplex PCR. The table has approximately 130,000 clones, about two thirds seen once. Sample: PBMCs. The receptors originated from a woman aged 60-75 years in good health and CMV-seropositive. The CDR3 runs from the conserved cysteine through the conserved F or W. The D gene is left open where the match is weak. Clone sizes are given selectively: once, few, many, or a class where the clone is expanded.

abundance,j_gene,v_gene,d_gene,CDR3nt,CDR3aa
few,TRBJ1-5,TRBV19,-,TGTGCCAGTAGTAGCGGGGCCAATCAGCCCCAGCATTTT,CASSSGANQPQHF
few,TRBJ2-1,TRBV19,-,TGTGCCAGTAGAACGCCAGGGCTTTACAATGAGCAGTTCTTC,CASRTPGLYNEQFF
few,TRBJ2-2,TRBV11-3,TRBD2,TGTGCCAGCAGTACAAAGGATAGCGGGGGCCCGAACACCGGGGAGCTGTTTTTT,CASSTKDSGGPNTGELFF
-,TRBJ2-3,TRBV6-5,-,TGTGCCAGCAGTTACGTCGACAGTATCACAGATACGCAGTATTTT,CASSYVDSITDTQYF
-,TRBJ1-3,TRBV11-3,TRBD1,TGTGCCAGCAGCTTCGGGACAGGGCCAACCTCCTCTGGAAACACCATATATTTT,CASSFGTGPTSSGNTIYF
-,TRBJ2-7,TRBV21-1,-,TGTGCCAGCAGCAAAAAGACAGGGCAGGACGAGCAGTACTTC,CASSKKTGQDEQYF
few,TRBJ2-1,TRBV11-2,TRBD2,TGTGCCAGCAGCCGAAGGACTAGCGAAAAGAACAATGAGCAGTTCTTC,CASSRRTSEKNNEQFF
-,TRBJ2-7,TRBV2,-,TGTGCCAGCAGCGTACAGGGATTGGCCTACGAGCAGTACTTC,CASSVQGLAYEQYF
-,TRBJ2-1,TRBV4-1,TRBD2,TGCGCCAGCAGCCAAGTGGCTAGCGGGGCACCTGAGCAGTTCTTC,CASSQVASGAPEQFF
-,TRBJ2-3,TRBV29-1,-,TGCAGCGTTTCCTGGCGGGGGCGCGGCACAGATACGCAGTATTTT,CSVSWRGRGTDTQYF
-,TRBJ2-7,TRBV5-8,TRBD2,TGTGCCAGCAGCGTGGACACAGCGGGGGCTCTCTACGAGCAGTACTTC,CASSVDTAGALYEQYF
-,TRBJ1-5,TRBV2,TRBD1,TGTGCCAGCACCGAGAGACAGGGGGCTCAGCCCCAGCATTTT,CASTERQGAQPQHF
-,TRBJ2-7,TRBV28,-,TGTGCCAGCAGTCAGGTAGTAGAGAACGAGCAGTACTTC,CASSQVVENEQYF
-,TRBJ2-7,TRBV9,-,TGTGCCAGCAGCGTAGGTGGGGCGGACGAGCAGTACTTC,CASSVGGADEQYF
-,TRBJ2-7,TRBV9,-,TGTGCCAGCAGCTCAGGACTGGCGGGCTACGAGCAGTACTTC,CASSSGLAGYEQYF
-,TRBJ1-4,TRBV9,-,TGTGCCAGCAGCGTCCTTGGCGGGCAGTTGGACGAAAAACTGTTTTTT,CASSVLGGQLDEKLFF
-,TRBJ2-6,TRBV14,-,TGTGCCAGCACCCAACGAGGCGCTGGGGCCAACGTCCTGACTTTC,CASTQRGAGANVLTF
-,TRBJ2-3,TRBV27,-,TGTGCCAGCAGTTTATCGCTTCAGGGTTTTGATACGCAGTATTTT,CASSLSLQGFDTQYF
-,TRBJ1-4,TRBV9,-,TGTGCCAGCAGCGACAACAGGGAGCGTGGGAATGAAAAACTGTTTTTT,CASSDNRERGNEKLFF
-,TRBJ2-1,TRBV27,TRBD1,TGTGCCAGCAGGGGACAGGGCTCCTACAATGAGCAGTTCTTC,CASRGQGSYNEQFF
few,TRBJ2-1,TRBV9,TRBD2,TGTGCCAGCAGCTCCCGGACTAGCGGTGCACGAGAGCAGTTCTTC,CASSSRTSGAREQFF
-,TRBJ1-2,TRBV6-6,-,TGTGCCAGCAGCCCCGGGTCATTACATGGCTACACCTTC,CASSPGSLHGYTF
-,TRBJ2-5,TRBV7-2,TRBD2,TGTGCCAGCAGCTTAGCGCTAGCGGGGGGGCAAGAGACCCAGTACTTC,CASSLALAGGQETQYF
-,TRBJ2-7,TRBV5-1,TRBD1,TGCGCCAGCAGCTTGGGAACAGGGGGGAACTACGAGCAGTACTTC,CASSLGTGGNYEQYF
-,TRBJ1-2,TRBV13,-,TGTGCCAGCAGCTTAGTAAGCCCGGGAGAAAGTGGCTACACCTTC,CASSLVSPGESGYTF
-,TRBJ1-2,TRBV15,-,TGTGCCACCAGCAGAGGGGGCGGATCCAGTCCAGGGGACGGCTACACCTTC,CATSRGGGSSPGDGYTF
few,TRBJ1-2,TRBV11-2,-,TGTGCCAGCAGCCCCCGGAGTGGCTACACCTTC,CASSPRSGYTF